The 24 T cell receptor beta chains below all came from one sample that was sequenced in a study of blood T cell repertoires in COVID-19. Profiled with immunoSEQ multiplex PCR; TCRdb holds only in-frame clones, not every one. The table shows around 66,000 clones, with roughly 77% occurring only once. What was sequenced was peripheral blood. Every receptor here comes from a human donor in a cohort sampled during active COVID-19.

The chain is built from TRBV27 and TRBJ1-6; 11 positions agree with TRBD1. The CDR3 extends over 15 amino acids. Germline V gene lookup returns CDR1 MNHEY and CDR2 SMNVEV (reference sequence). Unmatched junction bases numbered 5, after V lost 7 bases and J lost 6 bases. In DNA form, the CDR3 reads TGTGCCAGCACCTCGGGGACAGGGGGTAATTCACCCCTCCACTTT. Translation: CASTSGTGGNSPLHF.

V and J are TRBV9 and TRBJ2-7; D might be TRBD2 (5 bases). Trimming removed 0 bases from V and 1 base from J, with 5 bases in between. The germline gives CDR1 SGDLS, CDR2 YYNGEE. The CDR3 consists of 13 residues. The CDR3 loop is CASSVGESYEQYF. The CDR3 DNA reads as TGTGCCAGCAGCGTAGGGGAGTCCTACGAGCAGTACTTC.

The chain joins TRBV12-3 or TRBV12-4 to TRBJ2-7; no clear D gene. This CDR3 region has 12 residues. Trimming pared 6 bases from V and 2 bases from J, leaving 8 bases between. For the CDR3, the DNA is TGTGCCAGCAGCCTGTCGGCCTACGAGCAGTACTTC. Its translation: CASSLSAYEQYF.

This clone was counted ten times or more. Written as DNA, the CDR3 is TGTGCCAGCAGCTTAGACAGGGACTATGGCTACACCTTC. Its protein is CASSLDRDYGYTF. This chain joins TRBV5-6 and TRBJ1-2; TRBD1 matches 7 bases. Germline V gene data show CDR1 as SGHDT and CDR2 as YYEEEE. The CDR3 totals 13 residues. V lost 2 bases and J lost 3; bases outside the gene matches: 1. The full variable domain, in which reference TRBV5-6 and TRBJ1-2 provide the parts outside the CDR3, is DAGVTQSPTHLIKTRGQQVTLRCSPKSGHDTVSWYQQALGQGPQFIFQYYEEEERQRGNFPDRFSGHQFPNYSSELNVNALLLGDSALYLCASSLDRDYGYTFGSGTRLTVV.

This chain links TRBV28 with TRBJ1-2, with no clear D. The V and J ends lost 6 bases and 2 bases respectively, with 13 bases between them. Germline-derived CDR1 and CDR2 are MDHEN and SYDVKM. This CDR3 has 14 residues. The CDR3 nucleotides are TGTGCCAGCAGAAAACGGGAGCTGAACTATGGCTACACCTTC. Protein: CASRKRELNYGYTF.

There are a few counts of this clone. Other nucleotide sequences from this sample produce the same CDR3. The chain uses TRBV6-5 and TRBJ1-4; 8 bases map to TRBD1. There are 14 residues in the CDR3. The germline gives CDR1 MNHEY, CDR2 SVGAGI. V lost 6 bases, J lost 2 bases, and 2 bases stayed unmatched. CDR3 in DNA: TGTGCCAGCAGGACAGGGGCCACTAATGAAAAACTGTTTTTT. It codes for CASRTGATNEKLFF.

The V gene is TRBV5-1, the J gene TRBJ1-2; tentatively, D is TRBD1 (5 bases). The CDR3 covers 15 residues. Germline V gene lookup returns CDR1 SGHRS and CDR2 YFSETQ. The V and J ends lost 0 bases and 5 bases respectively, with 14 bases between them. The CDR3 sequence is CASSLDTGGVYGYTF. CDR3 bases: TGCGCCAGCAGCTTGGACACAGGAGGGGTATATGGCTACACCTTC.

The rearrangement joins TRBV19 to TRBJ2-7; D is possibly TRBD1 (6 bases). There are 13 residues in the CDR3. With 7 bases removed from V and 3 bases from J, the gap between germline ends came to 13 bases. The germline V gene encodes CDR1 LNHDA and CDR2 SQIVND (reference sequence). CDR3 in DNA: TGTGCCAGTACCAGGGGTCCCCTCTACGAGCAGTACTTC. Its translation: CASTRGPLYEQYF. Together with reference TRBV19 and TRBJ2-7, the CDR3 gives the full variable domain: DGGITQSPKYLFRKEGQNVTLSCEQNLNHDAMYWYRQDPGQGLRLIYYSQIVNDFQKGDIAEGYSVSREKKESFPLTVTSAQKNPTAFYLCASTRGPLYEQYFGPGTRLTVT.

This rearrangement joins TRBV5-4 to TRBJ2-3; 8 positions match TRBD2. Germline CDR1 is SGHNT and CDR2 is YYREEE (reference sequence). CDR3 length: 16 residues. V gave up 4 bases and J gave up 2 bases; unmatched junction bases: 9. CDR3 sequence: CASSDGLAGITDTQYF. The CDR3 nucleotides read TGTGCCAGCAGCGACGGATTAGCGGGAATCACAGATACGCAGTATTTT.

This chain uses TRBV5-8 with TRBJ2-7; the match to TRBD1 covers 7 bases. V lost 2 bases, J lost 9 bases, and 17 bases stayed unmatched. Germline V gives CDR1 SGHTS, CDR2 YDEGEE. The length of the CDR3 is 16 residues. The CDR3 spells CASSFQTGTERLVQYF. CDR3 DNA sequence: TGTGCCAGCAGCTTCCAAACCGGGACAGAGCGTTTGGTGCAGTACTTC.

V and J are TRBV6-5 and TRBJ1-2, with D tentatively TRBD1 (6 bases). Germline CDR1 MNHEY, CDR2 SVGAGI. V was shortened by 5 bases and J by 4 bases, with 14 bases between the two germline ends. The CDR3 has 14 amino acids. The CDR3 coding sequence is TGTGCCAGCAGTACCCGGGGGGCGCGCTATGGCTACACCTTC. The encoded protein is CASSTRGARYGYTF.

This sequence joins TRBV28 and TRBJ1-1, with a weak D call TRBD1 (5 bases). The CDR3 contains 13 residues. Germline lookup yields CDR1 MDHEN and CDR2 SYDVKM. Trimming stripped 2 bases from V and 4 bases from J, with 8 bases between. For the CDR3, the DNA is TGTGCCAGCAGTTTAGGGGGGGGCACTGAAGCTTTCTTT. Protein sequence: CASSLGGGTEAFF.

The chain is built from TRBV7-2 and TRBJ2-2; D may be TRBD1 (6 bases). V was cut by 0 bases and J by 1 base, with 12 bases left in between. The CDR3 spans 17 residues. Germline CDR1 reads SGHTA; CDR2 reads FQGNSA. In DNA form, the CDR3 reads TGTGCCAGCAGCTTAGCCAGGGGAAACCTGAACACCGGGGAGCTGTTTTTT. Its protein product is CASSLARGNLNTGELFF.

CDR3 sequence: CASSHTGAGANTQYF. The CDR3 region has the DNA TGTGCCAGCAGCCACACCGGGGCGGGAGCGAATACGCAGTATTTT. The chain has TRBV7-3 and TRBJ2-3; 7 bases map to TRBD2. Germline CDR1 reads SGHTA; CDR2 reads FQGTGA. V dropped 5 bases and J dropped 7; count of bases not matched to a gene: 12. The CDR3 runs 15 residues.

V is TRBV3-1 (or the pseudogene TRBV3-2) and J is TRBJ2-1, with D possibly being TRBD1 (5 bases). V shed 5 bases and J shed 9 bases, with 14 bases lying between them. Germline V gene data show CDR1 as LGHDT and CDR2 as YNNKEL (reference sequence). The length of the CDR3 is 13 residues. CDR3 sequence (DNA): TGTGCCAGCAGCTCCCGACTGGGGCTTGAGCAGTTCTTC. It specifies CASSSRLGLEQFF.

This clone was detected only a few times. The rearrangement uses TRBV19 and TRBJ1-5; D possibly corresponds to TRBD1 (6 bases). This CDR3 is built from 14 residues. Germline assignment: CDR1 LNHDA and CDR2 SQIVND (reference sequence). Trimming stripped 6 bases from V and 6 bases from J, with 15 bases between. CDR3 in amino acids: CASRDGQPGQPQHF. The CDR3 DNA reads TGTGCCAGTAGAGATGGACAGCCTGGTCAGCCCCAGCATTTT. The entire variable domain, with the rest obtained from reference TRBV19 and TRBJ1-5, is as follows: DGGITQSPKYLFRKEGQNVTLSCEQNLNHDAMYWYRQDPGQGLRLIYYSQIVNDFQKGDIAEGYSVSREKKESFPLTVTSAQKNPTAFYLCASRDGQPGQPQHFGDGTRLSIL.

The chain is built from TRBV28 and TRBJ2-7; TRBD2 matches at 8 bases. The J segment lost 1 base and the V segment lost 6 bases, leaving 11 bases of the junction unmatched. Germline V CDR1 and CDR2: MDHEN, SYDVKM. The CDR3 length is 16 residues. The CDR3 loop reads CASSRIPVAGSYEQYF. CDR3 DNA sequence: TGTGCCAGCAGCCGGATACCTGTAGCGGGGTCCTACGAGCAGTACTTC.

There are a few counts of this clone. The rearrangement links TRBV7-9 to TRBJ2-7; 11 bases are shared with TRBD2. Germline trimming cut 6 bases from V and 4 bases from J; bases unmatched to any gene: 5. Germline CDR1 SEHNR, CDR2 FQNEAQ (reference sequence). The CDR3 contains 14 residues. The CDR3 sequence is CASRPGTSGYEQYF. CDR3 DNA sequence: TGTGCCAGCAGACCCGGGACTAGCGGATACGAGCAGTACTTC.

CDR3 nucleotides: TGTGCCAGCAGCCCCTACAGGGGGCGGGTGGTAGATGAGCAGTTCTTC. This sequence encodes CASSPYRGRVVDEQFF. The chain couples TRBV7-8 to TRBJ2-1; 9 bases match TRBD1. The CDR3 runs 16 residues. Trimming at V came to 5 bases and at J to 8 bases, leaving 13 bases not matched to a gene. CDR1 and CDR2 (germline): SGHVS, FQNEAQ.

This rearrangement joins TRBV28 to TRBJ1-4, with 12 bases aligning to TRBD1. The germline CDR1 and CDR2 sequences are MDHEN and SYDVKM. The CDR3 loop spans 16 amino acids. After removal of 7 bases from V and 5 bases from J, the junction contained 8 bases not matched to a gene. Written as DNA, the CDR3 is TGTGCCAGCACGGGACAGGGGGCGGATGGGAATGAAAAACTGTTTTTT. Its translation: CASTGQGADGNEKLFF.

V gene TRBV7-2 combines with J gene TRBJ2-6, with 7 bases that match TRBD2. CDR1 SGHTA and CDR2 FQGNSA come from the germline V gene. J was trimmed by 4 bases and V by 3 bases; bases with no gene match: 6. CDR3 length equals 16 residues. The CDR3 DNA is TGTGCCAGCAGCTTCGCGGGAGTGGGGGGGGCCAACGTCCTGACTTTC. Its protein product is CASSFAGVGGANVLTF.

The V gene is TRBV11-3, the J gene TRBJ2-5; TRBD1 might be the D (6 bases). The CDR3 runs to 10 residues. With 10 bases removed from V and 5 bases from J, the gap between germline ends came to 8 bases. Germline lookup yields CDR1 SGHNT and CDR2 YENEEA. CDR3 DNA: TGTGCCACCCAGGGGGAGACCCAGTACTTC. Translation gives CATQGETQYF.

The rearrangement links TRBV20-1 to TRBJ1-6, with TRBD1 matching over 7 bases. After removal of 3 bases from V and 10 bases from J, the junction contained 6 bases not matched to a gene. This CDR3 is 13 amino acids long. Germline CDR1 reads DFQATT; CDR2 reads SNEGSKA (reference sequence). The CDR3 nucleotides read TGCAGTGCTAGTGGAGACAGGGTCTCACCCCTCCACTTT. Translation: CSASGDRVSPLHF.

The J gene is TRBJ1-1, the V gene TRBV19; perhaps TRBD1 as D (6 bases). V was shortened by 7 bases and J by 6 bases, with 18 bases between the two germline ends. The CDR3 extends over 14 amino acids. Germline-derived CDR1 and CDR2 are LNHDA and SQIVND (reference sequence). The CDR3 loop reads CASTRNGGGPEAFF. The CDR3 coding sequence is TGTGCCAGTACTCGAAACGGGGGGGGGCCTGAAGCTTTCTTT. The full variable domain, rest sourced from reference TRBV19 and TRBJ1-1, is DGGITQSPKYLFRKEGQNVTLSCEQNLNHDAMYWYRQDPGQGLRLIYYSQIVNDFQKGDIAEGYSVSREKKESFPLTVTSAQKNPTAFYLCASTRNGGGPEAFFGQGTRLTVV.